This entry is about one T cell receptor beta chain. Its antigen is not known. The data were obtained in a study of T cells after posttransplantation cyclophosphamide. Overall study results and limits: Donor CD8+ memory clones often dominated recipient blood repertoires at later times.

Assay used: immunoSEQ multiplex PCR; TCRdb lists only in-frame clones, some missing. The data contain some 66,000 clones, 93% of them singletons. Per germline, CDR1 LNHDA and CDR2 SQIVND (reference sequence). After removal of 4 bases from V and 6 bases from J, the junction contained 7 bases not matched to a gene. This CDR3 is built from 15 residues. The sequenced material came from PBMCs. The origin of this receptor is a woman between 25 and 40 years old in good health and a related stem cell transplant donor. The V call is TRBV19, the J call TRBJ2-7; 12 bases agree with TRBD1. Written as DNA, the CDR3 is TGTGCCAGTAGTAAACTAGGGACAGGGGGCGGCGAGCAGTACTTC. Translated, it gives CASSKLGTGGGEQYF.